One sample yielded the 32 T cell receptor beta chains listed below, sequenced in a study of shared clonotypes between healthy human individuals. TCRdb's copy holds only in-frame clones and misses some; the assay was immunoSEQ multiplex PCR. This sample has some 1 million clones, with 70% to 80% found just once. What was sequenced was memory CD4+ T cells sorted from blood. Subset specified: CD45RA-negative fraction. The source of these receptors is a man aged 18 to 29 in good health.

The V gene is TRBV6-6, the J gene TRBJ2-7; 8 nucleotides agree with TRBD2. Germline V lookup: CDR1 MNHNY, CDR2 SVGAGI (reference sequence). This CDR3 is built from 13 residues. V dropped 6 bases and J dropped 4; count of bases not matched to a gene: 5. The CDR3 nucleotides read TGTGCCAGCAGGTACATAGCGGGATACGAGCAGTACTTC. Translating gives CASRYIAGYEQYF.

This clone was seen a single time. The chain carries TRBV5-6 and TRBJ2-2; 8 nucleotides match TRBD1. CDR1 is SGHDT and CDR2 is YYEEEE in the germline V gene. The CDR3 loop spans 15 amino acids. V gave up 2 bases and J gave up 7 bases; unmatched junction bases: 7. The CDR3 region is CASSLGDRKGGELFF. CDR3 DNA sequence: TGTGCCAGCAGCTTAGGGGACAGGAAGGGCGGGGAGCTGTTTTTT.

Worth noting for this clone: The sample has other DNA sequences that encode this CDR3 too. The chain recombines TRBV5-4 with TRBJ2-7, with 8 bases aligning to TRBD1. V lost 4 bases to trimming and J lost 4 bases; unmatched junction nucleotides: 1. This CDR3 is 12 amino acids long. Germline V gives CDR1 SGHNT, CDR2 YYREEE (reference sequence). In DNA, the CDR3 is TGTGCCAGCAGCCGGGACAGGTACGAGCAGTACTTC. As protein: CASSRDRYEQYF.

This clone has a handful of counts. The rearrangement uses TRBV2 and TRBJ1-5, with D possibly TRBD1 on 6 matching bases. V lost 6 bases, J lost 3 bases, and 12 bases lay in between. This CDR3 has 14 amino acids. Germline CDR1 is SNHLY and CDR2 is FYNNEI. The CDR3, as DNA: TGTGCCAGCAGCCTCGGACAGTCCAATCAGCCCCAGCATTTT. Translating it yields CASSLGQSNQPQHF.

The rearrangement links TRBV27 to TRBJ1-2, with D possibly TRBD1 on 5 matching bases. The length of the CDR3 is 15 residues. The V gene lost 8 bases and the J gene lost 0 bases, with 16 bases spanning the gap. The V gene's germline CDR1 is MNHEY and CDR2 SMNVEV (reference sequence). The CDR3 DNA follows: TGTGCCAGCTCCGTTGGGGGGTACTCTAACTATGGCTACACCTTC. Encoded protein: CASSVGGYSNYGYTF.

The rearrangement joins TRBV10-2 to TRBJ1-4, with D unresolved. The germline V gene has CDR1 WSHSY and CDR2 SAAADI. Trimming stripped 4 bases from V and 7 bases from J, with 13 bases between. CDR3 length equals 14 residues. The CDR3 nucleotides are TGCGCCAGCAGTGGGGAGGGATTAAGTGAAAAACTGTTTTTT. Its protein is CASSGEGLSEKLFF.

Only one count was recorded for this clone. As DNA, the CDR3 is TGTGCCATCAGACCTACATTTGAGAAGGCGGGGACGGGAAACACCATATATTTT. This codes for CAIRPTFEKAGTGNTIYF. The gene calls are TRBV10-3 and TRBJ1-3, with a tentative D call TRBD1 (5 bases). Germline CDR1 reads ENHRY; CDR2 reads SYGVKD. V dropped 6 bases and J dropped 4 bases, with 25 bases sitting between them. CDR3 length equals 18 residues.

The chain is built from TRBV30 and TRBJ1-1, with TRBD1 identical over 9 bases. CDR1 is GTSNPN and CDR2 is SVGIG in the germline V gene (reference sequence). V shed 2 bases, J shed 7 bases, and the junction held 5 bases outside the gene matches. The CDR3 has 13 residues. This CDR3 is CAWSRTGDFEAFF. CDR3 DNA: TGTGCCTGGAGTCGGACAGGGGACTTTGAAGCTTTCTTT.

The rearrangement joins TRBV5-1 to TRBJ1-1; D unclear. V was shortened by 0 bases and J by 0 bases, with 9 bases between the two germline ends. This CDR3 has 15 residues. Germline V gene lookup returns CDR1 SGHRS and CDR2 YFSETQ. DNA of the CDR3: TGCGCCAGCAGCTTGGAGGAAGGACTGAACACTGAAGCTTTCTTT. This encodes CASSLEEGLNTEAFF.

J is TRBJ2-3 and V is TRBV7-9; D is ambiguous. Germline V gene data show CDR1 as SEHNR and CDR2 as FQNEAQ (reference sequence). The CDR3 has 12 residues. Trimming left V 9 bases short and J 6 bases short, with 13 bases between. The CDR3 DNA reads as TGTGCCAGTACCCGGCTTTCCGATACGCAGTATTTT. Amino acids: CASTRLSDTQYF.

The rearrangement uses TRBV2 and TRBJ2-7, with a possible D match to TRBD2 (5 bases). Trimming shortened V by 6 bases and J by 8 bases, and 17 bases separated the two germline ends. The CDR3 length is 13 residues. Germline V gene lookup returns CDR1 SNHLY and CDR2 FYNNEI. CDR3 region: CASSRGGSEKQYF. DNA for the CDR3: TGTGCCAGCAGCCGCGGCGGTAGCGAGAAGCAGTACTTC.

This clone was observed a handful of times. The gene calls are TRBV30 and TRBJ2-1; D unclear. Trimming pared 0 bases from V and 0 bases from J, leaving 12 bases between. The CDR3 extends over 16 amino acids. The germline gives CDR1 GTSNPN, CDR2 SVGIG (reference sequence). The CDR3 nucleotides read TGTGCCTGGAGTGTCGGCAGACCAAGCTCCTACAATGAGCAGTTCTTC. Residues: CAWSVGRPSSYNEQFF.

The chain carries TRBV6-5 and TRBJ2-6; perhaps TRBD1 as D (5 bases). Germline-derived CDR1 and CDR2 are MNHEY and SVGAGI. The CDR3 runs 14 residues. V was shortened by 6 bases and J by 4 bases, with 10 bases between the two germline ends. The CDR3 sequence: CASRSGWGANVLTF. CDR3 nucleotide sequence: TGTGCCAGCAGATCAGGGTGGGGGGCCAACGTCCTGACTTTC.

The chain is built from TRBV10-2 and TRBJ1-2; D gene ambiguous. V was cut by 0 bases and J by 4 bases, with 6 bases left in between. Per the germline V gene, CDR1 is WSHSY and CDR2 is SAAADI. The CDR3 extends over 13 amino acids. As DNA, the CDR3 is TGCGCCAGCAGTGAGTCTGGAGGCTATGGCTACACCTTC. As protein: CASSESGGYGYTF.

Turning to this clone: One end of the junction varies from germline; a read error may be responsible. The chain couples TRBV5-1 to TRBJ2-5, with D unclear. The CDR3 has 14 amino acids. CDR1 and CDR2 from the germline V gene are SGHRS and YFSETQ. DNA for the CDR3: TGCGCCAGCACCTTGAACGCGATGGAAGAGACCCAGTACTTC. Protein: CASTLNAMEETQYF.

CDR3 protein: CASSFISGDAYTF. The CDR3 DNA reads TGCGCCAGCAGCTTCATCTCAGGGGATGCCTACACCTTC. The V call is TRBV5-1, the J call TRBJ1-2; D possibly corresponds to TRBD1 (6 bases). V dropped 2 bases and J dropped 10 bases, with 15 bases sitting between them. Germline CDR1 and CDR2: SGHRS and YFSETQ. The CDR3 length is 13 residues.

The chain is built from TRBV6-5 and TRBJ2-7; 11 nucleotides align to TRBD2. Germline values: CDR1 MNHEY, CDR2 SVGAGI. This CDR3 has 15 amino acids. J gave up 2 bases and V 5 bases, and 5 bases lay outside the gene matches. The CDR3 DNA reads TGTGCCAGCAGTCATGAGACTAGCGGGGCCTACGAGCAGTACTTC. Translated, it gives CASSHETSGAYEQYF.

This chain links TRBV18 with TRBJ2-7, with 7 bases aligning to TRBD1. The J segment lost 5 bases and the V segment lost 6 bases, leaving 13 bases of the junction unmatched. The germline CDR1 and CDR2 sequences are KGHSH and LQKENI. This CDR3 region has 15 residues. In DNA form, the CDR3 reads TGTGCCAGCTCTCTTTTAGGGGGCGCTAACCACGAGCAGTACTTC. This sequence encodes CASSLLGGANHEQYF.

In this sample, this clone turned up once. The rearrangement links TRBV19 to TRBJ1-2; D is unclear. The CDR3 length is 14 residues. V was cut by 1 base and J by 3 bases, with 9 bases left in between. CDR1 and CDR2 from the germline V gene are LNHDA and SQIVND (reference sequence). This CDR3 reads CASSIAARDYGYTF. The CDR3 DNA follows: TGTGCCAGTAGTATAGCGGCCCGGGACTATGGCTACACCTTC.

J is TRBJ2-2 and V is TRBV7-8; TRBD2 matches at 10 bases. Germline V gene sequence: CDR1 SGHVS, CDR2 FQNEAQ. This CDR3 is built from 17 residues. V shed 1 base and J 3 bases; nucleotides not matched to a gene: 5. CDR3 sequence: CASSLVGSGRYTGELFF. CDR3 sequence (DNA): TGTGCCAGCAGCTTAGTTGGTAGCGGGAGGTACACCGGGGAGCTGTTTTTT.

The CDR3 loop is CAWEQGFYGYTF. The CDR3 nucleotides read TGTGCCTGGGAACAGGGATTCTATGGCTACACCTTC. The rearrangement uses TRBV30 and TRBJ1-2; D is perhaps TRBD1 (6 bases). Germline-derived CDR1 and CDR2 are GTSNPN and SVGIG (reference sequence). The CDR3 sequence is 12 residues long. Trimming pared 5 bases from V and 4 bases from J, leaving 11 bases between.

The chain recombines TRBV7-2 with TRBJ2-4; D may correspond to TRBD1 or TRBD2 (6 bases each). Germline V gene data show CDR1 as SGHTA and CDR2 as FQGNSA. The V end was cut by 1 base, the J end by 3 bases, with 10 bases between. The CDR3 is made up of 15 amino acids. The CDR3 DNA reads TGTGCCAGCAGCTTAGAGGGGGGCGGCAAAAACATTCAGTACTTC. Protein product: CASSLEGGGKNIQYF.

The genes are TRBV7-9 and TRBJ2-2, with D unclear. Trimming removed 10 bases from V and 2 bases from J, with 14 bases in between. The CDR3 contains 14 residues. In germline, CDR1 is SEHNR, CDR2 FQNEAQ (reference sequence). CDR3 in amino acids: CATSPGGNTGELFF. The CDR3 nucleotides read TGTGCCACCTCGCCCGGCGGAAACACCGGGGAGCTGTTTTTT.

The rearrangement joins TRBV6-1 to TRBJ1-2; D not certain. Germline CDR1 reads MNHNS; CDR2 reads SASEGT. The CDR3 runs 14 residues. Trimming left V 1 base short and J 8 bases short, with 14 bases between. As DNA, the CDR3 is TGTGCCAGCAGTGAAGATTCGAGGGCGCGGGGCTACACCTTC. It specifies CASSEDSRARGYTF.

A word on this clone: The sample holds other DNA sequences that translate to the same CDR3. The rearrangement uses TRBV30 and TRBJ1-2, with D unresolved. Germline V lookup: CDR1 GTSNPN, CDR2 SVGIG (reference sequence). The CDR3 has 13 residues. V gave up 2 bases and J gave up 1 base, with 8 bases separating them. As DNA, the CDR3 is TGTGCCTGGAGTACCACCTTTAACTATGGCTACACCTTC. This gives the protein CAWSTTFNYGYTF.

V gene TRBV21-1 combines with J gene TRBJ2-7; the table gives TRBD1 as D, unverified against the DNA. TRBV21-1 is a known pseudogene. The CDR3 sequence is 16 residues long. CDR3 in DNA: TGTGCCAGCAGCAAAGATAGACAATTTGGGTCCTACGAGCAGTACTTC. This sequence encodes CASSKDRQFGSYEQYF.

The gene calls are TRBV27 and TRBJ1-4; weak D call: TRBD1 (6 bases). V dropped 2 bases and J dropped 7 bases, with 14 bases sitting between them. The CDR3 totals 15 residues. Germline V gene sequence: CDR1 MNHEY, CDR2 SMNVEV (reference sequence). CDR3 coding DNA: TGTGCCAGCAGTTTAAGCGGGGGGCGTAGTGAAAAACTGTTTTTT. It encodes CASSLSGGRSEKLFF. Together with reference TRBV27 and TRBJ1-4, the CDR3 gives the full variable domain: EAQVTQNPRYLITVTGKKLTVTCSQNMNHEYMSWYRQDPGLGLRQIYYSMNVEVTDKGDVPEGYKVSRKEKRNFPLILESPSPNQTSLYFCASSLSGGRSEKLFFGSGTQLSVL.

The table lists this clone with a few counts. The V gene is TRBV2, the J gene TRBJ1-2; possibly TRBD1 for D (5 bases). The CDR3 consists of 15 residues. Germline V gives CDR1 SNHLY, CDR2 FYNNEI. Trimming stripped 3 bases from V and 4 bases from J, with 15 bases between. Here the CDR3 reads CASSERPGTGYGYTF. The DNA for the CDR3 is TGTGCCAGCAGTGAGCGGCCAGGGACGGGCTATGGCTACACCTTC.

V and J are TRBV18 and TRBJ2-1; D possibly corresponds to TRBD2 (5 bases). This CDR3 is built from 14 residues. V lost 3 bases to trimming and J lost 3 bases, with 9 bases between them. Per the germline V gene, CDR1 is KGHSH and CDR2 is LQKENI. CDR3 bases: TGTGCCAGCTCACCTGGCGGGCACTACAATGAGCAGTTCTTC. Translated, it gives CASSPGGHYNEQFF.

The chain employs TRBV9 and TRBJ1-5, with D maybe TRBD1 (6 bases). CDR1 is SGDLS and CDR2 is YYNGEE in the germline V gene. The CDR3 length is 15 residues. The ends were cut back, 3 bases at V and 0 bases at J, with 10 bases in the middle. The chain's CDR3 is CASSAQDSSNQPQHF. CDR3 DNA sequence: TGTGCCAGCAGCGCCCAGGACAGTAGCAATCAGCCCCAGCATTTT.

This clone is a singleton in its sample. The gene calls are TRBV5-4 and TRBJ1-2, with unresolved D. V was trimmed by 0 bases and J by 0 bases, leaving 6 bases between them. This CDR3 is 14 amino acids long. Germline CDR1 and CDR2: SGHNT and YYREEE (reference sequence). The CDR3, as DNA: TGTGCCAGCAGCTTGGCCTGGGCTAACTATGGCTACACCTTC. Its translation is CASSLAWANYGYTF. Filled out from reference TRBV5-4 and TRBJ1-2, the complete variable domain reads ETGVTQSPTHLIKTRGQQVTLRCSSQSGHNTVSWYQQALGQGPQFIFQYYREEENGRGNFPPRFSGLQFPNYSSELNVNALELDDSALYLCASSLAWANYGYTFGSGTRLTVV.

The chain combines TRBV27 with TRBJ1-2; D not resolved. The germline V gene has CDR1 MNHEY and CDR2 SMNVEV (reference sequence). This CDR3 is 16 amino acids long. With 4 bases removed from V and 3 bases from J, the gap between germline ends came to 18 bases. CDR3 protein: CASSWGRKAQDYGYTF. The CDR3 DNA reads as TGTGCCAGCAGTTGGGGAAGGAAGGCTCAGGACTATGGCTACACCTTC.